The rows below give T cell receptor beta chains drawn from one sample of a study of CXCR3-negative and CXCR3-positive naive CD8 T cells. Reprocessing the 5' RACE reads, TCRdb reports a single entry for every CDR3 protein and omits DNA. Its listing shows approximately 56,000 distinct CDR3 sequences. Sequenced input: memory CD8+ T cells from blood. All receptors derive from a human donor in good health. Some clones in this sample may be carry-over from other donors' samples. Both conserved end residues are part of each CDR3. Some rows mark clone size as missing; the rest say once, few, many or name a class of expanded clone.

clone_size: -
v_call: TRBV7-2
j_call: TRBJ2-7
cdr3_aa: CASRASGSYEQYF

clone_size: -
v_call: TRBV20-1
j_call: TRBJ2-1
cdr3_aa: CSARTPYSYNEQFF

clone_size: -
v_call: TRBV27
j_call: TRBJ2-5
cdr3_aa: CASSSRDRQETQYF

clone_size: -
v_call: TRBV28
j_call: TRBJ1-1
cdr3_aa: CASTPGSTEAFF

clone_size: -
v_call: TRBV12-3/TRBV12-4
j_call: TRBJ1-1
cdr3_aa: CASSPPGTGKTEAFF

clone_size: -
v_call: TRBV7-6
j_call: TRBJ2-2
cdr3_aa: CASSRWTGDTGELFF

clone_size: -
v_call: TRBV7-9
j_call: TRBJ1-1
cdr3_aa: CASSPGQLNTEAFF

clone_size: -
v_call: TRBV20-1
j_call: TRBJ1-3
cdr3_aa: CSARVWGSGNTIYF

clone_size: -
v_call: TRBV29-1
j_call: TRBJ2-2
cdr3_aa: CSVERARGHGELFF

clone_size: -
v_call: TRBV29-1
j_call: TRBJ1-2
cdr3_aa: CSVEKSTNGYTF

clone_size: -
v_call: TRBV29-1
j_call: TRBJ2-7
cdr3_aa: CSVGIVGYEQYF

clone_size: -
v_call: TRBV7-9
j_call: TRBJ2-3
cdr3_aa: CASSFFTDTQYF

clone_size: -
v_call: TRBV7-9
j_call: TRBJ1-2
cdr3_aa: CASSPGLPYGYTF

clone_size: -
v_call: TRBV29-1
j_call: TRBJ2-7
cdr3_aa: CSVERTDRPYEQYF

clone_size: -
v_call: TRBV28
j_call: TRBJ2-7
cdr3_aa: CASSFETSYPGSYEQYF

clone_size: -
v_call: TRBV28
j_call: TRBJ1-5
cdr3_aa: CASSLYPGGIQPQHF

clone_size: -
v_call: TRBV12-3/TRBV12-4
j_call: TRBJ2-7
cdr3_aa: CASSLLVTYEQYF

clone_size: -
v_call: TRBV27
j_call: TRBJ2-3
cdr3_aa: CASSFGLPGDTDTQYF

clone_size: -
v_call: TRBV29-1
j_call: TRBJ2-1
cdr3_aa: CSVVQGLEQFF

clone_size: medium-sized
v_call: TRBV4-2
j_call: TRBJ2-7
cdr3_aa: CASSQEWNRGNEQYF

clone_size: -
v_call: TRBV29-1
j_call: TRBJ2-7
cdr3_aa: CSVPAVHPAEQYF

clone_size: -
v_call: TRBV20-1
j_call: TRBJ2-1
cdr3_aa: CSARTSGDYNEQFF

clone_size: -
v_call: TRBV11-2
j_call: TRBJ2-2
cdr3_aa: CASSPWTGGNTGELFF

clone_size: -
v_call: TRBV11-2
j_call: TRBJ2-5
cdr3_aa: CASSLETTTSPALQETQYF

clone_size: -
v_call: TRBV12-3/TRBV12-4
j_call: TRBJ2-7
cdr3_aa: CASSPNSGGRHEQYF

clone_size: -
v_call: TRBV6-5
j_call: TRBJ2-1
cdr3_aa: CASSNYNEQFF

clone_size: -
v_call: TRBV29-1
j_call: TRBJ1-1
cdr3_aa: CSVDFPEQSLTEAFF

clone_size: -
v_call: TRBV29-1
j_call: TRBJ2-1
cdr3_aa: CSVLGGVAGGAVF

clone_size: -
v_call: TRBV12-3/TRBV12-4
j_call: TRBJ2-7
cdr3_aa: CASSFRDGTYEQYF

clone_size: -
v_call: TRBV29-1
j_call: TRBJ2-7
cdr3_aa: CSVGTDLTYEQYF

clone_size: -
v_call: TRBV6-1
j_call: TRBJ1-2
cdr3_aa: CASSEDGNYGYTF

clone_size: -
v_call: TRBV7-9
j_call: TRBJ1-6
cdr3_aa: CASGSQVPGVSSPLHF

clone_size: -
v_call: TRBV4-3
j_call: TRBJ1-6
cdr3_aa: CASSQDRGYNSPLHF

clone_size: -
v_call: TRBV30
j_call: TRBJ2-7
cdr3_aa: CAWNLGQSYEQYF

clone_size: -
v_call: TRBV7-9
j_call: TRBJ1-2
cdr3_aa: CASSPETLYGYTF

clone_size: -
v_call: TRBV28
j_call: TRBJ2-1
cdr3_aa: CASRKPGHPVYNEQFF

clone_size: -
v_call: TRBV11-3
j_call: TRBJ2-7
cdr3_aa: CASSLTVAYEQYF

clone_size: -
v_call: TRBV6-5
j_call: TRBJ2-4
cdr3_aa: CASSLDRGNIQYF

clone_size: -
v_call: TRBV3-1
j_call: TRBJ2-3
cdr3_aa: CASSQAGGPADTQYF

clone_size: -
v_call: TRBV28
j_call: TRBJ2-7
cdr3_aa: CASRGTGGGHEQYF

clone_size: -
v_call: TRBV9
j_call: TRBJ2-7
cdr3_aa: CASSVSAGTATREQYF

clone_size: -
v_call: TRBV7-9
j_call: TRBJ2-5
cdr3_aa: CASSSIDRGGETQYF

clone_size: -
v_call: TRBV24-1
j_call: TRBJ2-1
cdr3_aa: CATSDLGWNEQFF

clone_size: -
v_call: TRBV5-1
j_call: TRBJ2-3
cdr3_aa: CASSLGGLSGDTQYF

clone_size: -
v_call: TRBV7-3
j_call: TRBJ2-2
cdr3_aa: CASSSSGEFSGELFF

clone_size: -
v_call: TRBV28
j_call: TRBJ1-6
cdr3_aa: CASSFPSGIGSSSYNSPLHF

clone_size: -
v_call: TRBV4-2
j_call: TRBJ2-3
cdr3_aa: CASSQGAGETVTQYF

clone_size: -
v_call: TRBV9
j_call: TRBJ1-4
cdr3_aa: CASSLGFEGKLFF

clone_size: -
v_call: TRBV5-4
j_call: TRBJ1-2
cdr3_aa: CASSLSRLLEGYTF

clone_size: -
v_call: TRBV12-5
j_call: TRBJ2-7
cdr3_aa: CASGWDRAYEQYF

clone_size: -
v_call: TRBV19
j_call: TRBJ2-5
cdr3_aa: CASSRTGQGQETQYF